This T cell receptor beta chain is from a study of long-term antiretroviral therapy in people with HIV (dated by TCRdb to between 2021 and 2024). In the study overall: The earliest samples were collected approximately a decade before the 2015 WHO recommendation for immediate ART, a period when ART was typically delayed until CD4 counts fell. A retrospective serial study tested whether ART initiation and durable HIV suppression were associated with changes in peripheral blood TRB repertoire composition and diversity. A total of 192 cryopreserved PBMC samples came from 30 or so adults with confirmed HIV infection and were collected serially over a mean of roughly 6 years (range 1-12). Of the approximately 32 participants with HIV, 10 to 11 were female. No cross-contamination during QIAcube processing was seen in test extractions of a monoclonal T-cell line run alongside around 34 polyclonal samples. General conclusions and limits of the study: Inferences about post-ART repertoire changes are limited because no data were available on ART adherence, viral resistance or therapy changes. Expanded TRB clones identified before ART initiation dominated the repertoire at all time points, although this dominance fluctuated and declined in many PLHIV after ART. Starting ART was linked to a significant rise in TRB diversity, yet even after long-term ART the diversity remained significantly lower than in transplant donor controls. Owing to limited PBMC availability, only the TCR beta chain was sequenced, without alpha chain pairing. Samples dated from about 2003 to 2018, and the ART regimens used may be less effective than current ones. CDR3 length ranges in HIV repertoires were narrower than in controls, and network structure suggested an antigen-experienced repertoire with only a slight naive shift after ART. Because cell numbers in pre-ART samples were limited, unsorted PBMC were profiled instead of sorted CD4+ and CD8+ T cells.

This clone was seen a single time. Its antigen is not yet known. No clone much larger than this one lies a single base away; base qualities are absent. Sequencing of the TRB variable region was done with the immunoSEQ hsTCRB v3.0 assay at survey level resolution. TRB sequencing targeted a depth of roughly 35,000-55,000 T-cell genomes per sample. An Illumina MiSeq with a v3 150-cycle kit was used to sequence the pooled TRB libraries. The published analysis was carried out like this. Repertoire analysis ran in R within a reproducible Nextflow workflow covering QC, data transformation and analysis. LymphoSeq2, an R package for exploring AIRR-Seq data, was used to implement the custom analyses. After excluding a handful of samples that yielded fewer than 5000 total TRB sequences, fewer than 200 HIV repertoires remained for analysis. Among the roughly 200 retained HIV repertoires, 55 to 65 were collected before ART initiation and 120 to 140 were collected after ART initiation. Repertoires were downsampled to 5000 TRB nucleotide sequences, with summary statistics averaged over 100 downsampling iterations. TRB sequences were retained for analysis only if CDR3 regions of at least seven amino acids were present. Diversity was assessed using a clonality score derived from Shannon entropy and using the Gini coefficient. In the repertoire networks, any two of the top 5000 CDR3 amino acid sequences were connected whenever the two sequences differed by an edit distance of one. For TRB CDR3 amino acid sequences, GLIPH2 was used to predict antigen specificity groups and MHC restriction. To flag known CMV, EBV, HIV or tissue antigen associations, CDR3 amino acid sequences were matched against VDJdb and McPAS-TCR. Pre-ART, post-ART and control groups were compared with Wilcoxon signed-rank tests and Holm-Bonferroni correction. TCRdb limited this immuneACCESS table to in-frame rearrangements with V and J called. A share of clones is missing; checked studies link under half to unresolved V genes, and the rest is unexplained. V, J and clone size reflect that table, while D and trimming were determined from the DNA. This sample lists around 30,000 clones; 70% to 90% were detected once. The leading ten clones occupy approximately 13% of the sample.

Inclusion was restricted to participants for whom at least one PBMC sample before ART initiation and at least two post-ART samples were available. Treatment was received in the United States of America by all participants with HIV. Before DNA extraction, cryopreserved samples of about 0.9-11 million PBMC were thawed and washed. At the time of the earliest PBMC sample, participants with HIV were aged between about 20 and 55 years. Per participant, PBMC samples came from 1-4 timepoints prior to ART initiation and 2-8 timepoints following ART initiation, for a median of 7 samples. Serial HIV viral load, CD4+ T-cell count, ART history and demographic data were obtained for every participant. A Qiagen kit on a QIAcube was used to extract genomic DNA from unsorted PBMC, with samples processed in batches of 12. The germline V gene (reference sequence) gives CDR1 as MNHEY and CDR2 as SMNVEV. Unmatched junction bases come to 5, with V trimmed by 4 bases and J by 7 bases. The CDR3 goes from the cysteine to the phenylalanine over 15 residues. Only the CDR3 DNA stays, 45 bases, in frame from base 1.

The V gene is TRBV27 and the J gene is TRBJ1-4; TRBD1 aligns with 11 central bases. The origin of this receptor is a man younger than 35 with HIV. Sequencing was performed on unsorted PBMCs, taken 1.1 years after starting antiretroviral therapy. The CDR3 corresponds to CASSWTGGSGEKLFF. The sequenced DNA is TGTGCCAGCAGTTGGACAGGGGGCAGTGGTGAAAAACTGTTTTTT.